Listed here is a single T cell receptor beta chain. This clonotype was detected many times. Its binding antigen is unknown. Base quality data are lacking; no much larger clone is found one base away. The 39 donors, aged about 6 to 95 years, were systemically healthy Caucasian individuals from Russia. Approximately 9 milliliters of peripheral blood were collected from each donor into EDTA-treated Vacutainer tubes. Ficoll-Paque density-gradient centrifugation was used to isolate PBMCs, with at least 6 million per sample. Total RNA, at least 6 micrograms per sample, was extracted from PBMCs with Trizol reagent. For every donor, flow cytometry on a PBMC aliquot measured the percentage of naive CD45RAhigh/CD27high T cells. This specimen comes from a study of blood T cells in healthy people across ages (dated by TCRdb to between 2015 and 2016). In the study overall: In model experiments, template switching captured roughly one uniquely barcoded TCR beta cDNA molecule for every two T cells. The study measured age-related changes in TCR beta repertoire diversity using deep sequencing normalized with unique cDNA molecular identifiers. The donors were divided into four age groups: young (average approximately 16 years), middle-aged (about 40), aged (around 67) and long-lived (about 79). To avoid experimental bias, donors of different ages were distributed randomly across sequencing lanes. Two additional independent replicas of 1 million unique cDNA reads from the same blood draw were analyzed for two donors (one aged 18 to 30 and one aged 80 or older).

The library was made by 5' RACE. The sequencer was an Illumina HiSeq 2500. A second PCR of about 6 to 12 cycles was performed with a sample-barcoded 5' primer and a J-beta primer mix. A unique molecular identifier was introduced onto each TCR beta cDNA molecule by a template-switch 5' adaptor carrying 12 random nucleotides. Each sample yielded at least 3 million CDR3-containing paired-end reads. The Mint cDNA synthesis kit, primed by a TRBC-specific oligonucleotide, was used to synthesize first-strand cDNA from all RNA. Following uracil-DNA glycosylase treatment, all cDNA underwent a first 18-cycle PCR with the universal primers M1SS and BC2_uni_R. The published analysis was carried out like this. Each sample was normalized by randomly selecting 1 million high-quality reads, each carrying a distinct molecular identifier. Instead of being binned into consensus sequences, reads with shared molecular identifiers were discarded. MiTCR, set to a Q25 quality threshold and the strictest error-elimination algorithm, was used for CDR3 identification, clonotype clustering and error correction. A nonparametric unseen species model using Euler transformation provided a lower-bound estimate of total TCR beta diversity. Using fastp at Q25 and MiXCR, TCRdb reprocessed the public reads and kept productive beta chains. Each record represents a unique CDR3 protein, reported with the most common genes and DNA among its rows. TCRdb, rather than the study authors, made the V and J calls. The sample data list some 900,000 distinct CDR3 sequences, and 45% to 50% of these were observed just once. Around 15% of the sample goes to the ten largest clones.

Here is what the overall study found, with its caveats: Observed TCR beta diversity correlated strongly with the percentage of naive T cells measured by flow cytometry. As age increased, observed TCR beta diversity per million T cells dropped in a roughly linear way, and a significant reduction was already evident by age about 40. Total diversity estimates from one million sequenced T cells were considered lower bounds and underestimates. Since profiling was done on bulk unsorted PBMCs, naive and antigen-experienced compartments could not be conclusively compared. Compared with the aged group, the long-lived group had more naive CD4+ T cells, fewer expanded clones and increased TCR diversity, a pattern suggesting age selection. The CMV infection status of donors was not known, potentially confounding age-related changes in expanded clonotypes.

Reading from cysteine to phenylalanine, the CDR3 counts 13 amino acids. The DNA shown is the 39-base CDR3, in frame from base 1. The V and J ends are trimmed by 4 bases and 0 bases, leaving 7 bases between them. The germline V gene yields SGHTA for CDR1 and FQGNSA for CDR2. Sequenced material: blood. The clonotype was recovered from a man in his thirties or forties in good health. This receptor chain uses TRBV7-2 and TRBJ2-7, with the D segment identity uncertain. The sequenced DNA: TGTGCCAGCAGCTCCTCGGTCTCCTACGAGCAGTACTTC. Protein translation: CASSSSVSYEQYF. Where the CDR3 stops, the reference TRBV7-2 and TRBJ2-7 genes take over; the full variable domain is GAGVSQSPSNKVTEKGKDVELRCDPISGHTALYWYRQSLGQGLEFLIYFQGNSAPDKSGLPSDRFSAERTGGSVSTLTIQRTQQEDSAVYLCASSSSVSYEQYFGPGTRLTVT.